The 21 T cell receptor beta chains presented below share a single source sample, sequenced in a study of Tregs in tolerant kidney transplant recipients. The repertoire was sequenced with immunoSEQ multiplex PCR; TCRdb's copy has only in-frame clones and lacks some. The profile shows some 110,000 clones, around 91% of them singletons. The sequenced material came from CD4+ T cells from blood. These receptors all stem from a human donor in good health.

The chain joins TRBV18 to TRBJ2-5, with TRBD2 matching 15 bases. CDR1 is KGHSH, CDR2 LQKENI, per germline. This CDR3 has 15 amino acids. The V gene end was trimmed by 3 bases and the J gene end by 5 bases; junction bases not matched to a gene: 1. The CDR3 DNA reads as TGTGCCAGCTCACCCGGGACTAGCGGGAGGGAGACCCAGTACTTC. Translation: CASSPGTSGRETQYF.

A single count supports this clone. The rearrangement uses TRBV6-6 and TRBJ1-3; D not resolved. Germline V CDR1 and CDR2: MNHNY, SVGAGI (reference sequence). Trimming stripped 5 bases from V and 0 bases from J, with 5 bases between. This CDR3 contains 13 residues. CDR3 loop: CASSTNSGNTIYF. The CDR3 bases are TGTGCCAGCAGTACTAACTCTGGAAACACCATATATTTT.

The V call is TRBV6-5, the J call TRBJ2-2; the D is unclear. V was cut by 2 bases and J by 8 bases, with 12 bases left in between. This CDR3 comprises 14 residues. CDR1 is MNHEY and CDR2 is SVGAGI in the germline V gene. CDR3 DNA: TGTGCCAGCAGTTACGGCAGTTTTGGGGGGGAGCTGTTTTTT. The encoded protein is CASSYGSFGGELFF.

The V call is TRBV5-1, the J call TRBJ2-2; TRBD1 might be the D (6 bases). The V end was cut by 5 bases, the J end by 6 bases, with 11 bases between. Per the germline V gene, CDR1 is SGHRS and CDR2 is YFSETQ. This CDR3 has 13 amino acids. The CDR3 DNA reads as TGCGCCAGCAGTTTCTCAGGGGCCGGGGAGCTGTTTTTT. It codes for CASSFSGAGELFF.

This clone showed up just once. The chain couples TRBV19 to TRBJ2-2; no firm D call. The V end lost 6 bases, the J end lost 0 bases, and 14 bases lay between the germline ends. This CDR3 is built from 16 residues. In germline, CDR1 is LNHDA, CDR2 SQIVND (reference sequence). CDR3 DNA sequence: TGTGCCAGTAGGATGTGGGGAAGGACGAACACCGGGGAGCTGTTTTTT. This gives the protein CASRMWGRTNTGELFF.

The chain carries TRBV5-1 and TRBJ1-3, with TRBD1 matching over 7 bases. This CDR3 is built from 16 residues. The germline V gene encodes CDR1 SGHRS and CDR2 YFSETQ. V gave up 4 bases and J gave up 1 base; unmatched junction bases: 8. CDR3 region: CASSDGPTGSGNTIYF. As DNA, the CDR3 is TGCGCCAGCAGCGATGGGCCGACAGGGTCTGGAAACACCATATATTTT.

The CDR3 nucleotides are TGTGCCAGCAGCCAAGAGAGAGGTACTAGCGGCAACTCCTACGAGCAGTACTTC. Its protein product is CASSQERGTSGNSYEQYF. This chain joins TRBV4-2 and TRBJ2-7; 8 bases are a match to TRBD2. The germline gives CDR1 LGHNA, CDR2 YNFKEQ. V dropped 0 bases and J dropped 0; count of bases not matched to a gene: 10. The CDR3 is made up of 18 amino acids.

This chain uses TRBV19 with TRBJ1-6; TRBD1 matches 10 bases. In germline, CDR1 is LNHDA, CDR2 SQIVND (reference sequence). The V gene end was trimmed by 6 bases and the J gene end by 7 bases; junction bases not matched to a gene: 6. The CDR3 loop spans 15 amino acids. CDR3 DNA: TGTGCCAGTAGCGACAGGGGGCTCGGGAATTCACCCCTCCACTTT. This codes for CASSDRGLGNSPLHF.

This chain connects TRBV6-1 to TRBJ1-2, with D tentatively TRBD1 (5 bases). The CDR3 sequence is 14 residues long. Germline CDR1 reads MNHNS; CDR2 reads SASEGT. V dropped 10 bases and J dropped 4 bases, with 19 bases sitting between them. The DNA for the CDR3 is TGTGCCACAAAGGAAAAAGGGACTAGCTATGGCTACACCTTC. This gives the protein CATKEKGTSYGYTF.

This clone turned up a few times. The V gene is TRBV10-3, the J gene TRBJ1-2; 7 nucleotides align to TRBD1. The trim removed 6 bases at V and 2 bases at J, leaving 3 bases unmatched. The CDR3 contains 13 residues. The V gene's germline CDR1 is ENHRY and CDR2 SYGVKD. The CDR3 sequence: CAIRSQGNYGYTF. CDR3 nucleotides: TGTGCCATCAGATCACAGGGGAACTATGGCTACACCTTC.

The chain combines TRBV19 with TRBJ2-3; D not certain. The CDR3 contains 15 residues. Trimming removed 5 bases at V and 0 bases at J, with 12 bases between. Germline V CDR1 and CDR2: LNHDA, SQIVND (reference sequence). The CDR3, as DNA: TGTGCCAGTAGTGTGGGGTCGGGTAGCACAGATACGCAGTATTTT. Protein sequence: CASSVGSGSTDTQYF. The full variable domain, its missing parts supplied by reference TRBV19 and TRBJ2-3, is DGGITQSPKYLFRKEGQNVTLSCEQNLNHDAMYWYRQDPGQGLRLIYYSQIVNDFQKGDIAEGYSVSREKKESFPLTVTSAQKNPTAFYLCASSVGSGSTDTQYFGPGTRLTVL.

This sequence joins TRBV29-1 and TRBJ2-5; possible D gene TRBD2, 5 bases. Germline V gives CDR1 SQVTM, CDR2 ANQGSEA. Trimming took off 7 bases at V and 6 bases at J, with 12 bases between the two ends. The CDR3 contains 11 residues. The chain's CDR3 is CSAVRGQTQYF. In DNA form, the CDR3 reads TGCAGCGCTGTCAGAGGGCAGACCCAGTACTTC. Full variable domain (missing parts from reference TRBV29-1 and TRBJ2-5): SAVISQKPSRDICQRGTSLTIQCQVDSQVTMMFWYRQQPGQSLTLIATANQGSEATYESGFVIDKFPISRPNLTFSTLTVSNMSPEDSSIYLCSAVRGQTQYFGPGTRLLVL.

This clone came up once. The V call is TRBV5-6, the J call TRBJ2-1; 7 bases match TRBD1. Looked up from germline, CDR1 is SGHDT and CDR2 is YYEEEE. With V trimmed by 3 bases and J by 8 bases, 2 bases remained unmatched. The CDR3 is 12 amino acids. Here the CDR3 reads CASSWGTDEQFF. In DNA, the CDR3 is TGTGCCAGCAGCTGGGGGACAGATGAGCAGTTCTTC.

The V and J genes are TRBV18 and TRBJ2-6; TRBD2 is a possible D gene (5 bases). This CDR3 is built from 15 residues. Germline V CDR1 and CDR2: KGHSH, LQKENI. V gave up 2 bases and J gave up 2 bases, with 7 bases separating them. CDR3 loop: CASSPTSAGANVLTF. The CDR3 DNA follows: TGTGCCAGCTCACCAACTAGTGCTGGGGCCAACGTCCTGACTTTC.

The chain uses TRBV11-2 and TRBJ2-4; TRBD2 aligns across 7 bases. V was clipped by 1 base and J by 0 bases; unmatched bases: 6. CDR1 and CDR2 from the germline V gene are SGHAT and FQNNGV. The CDR3 extends over 17 amino acids. CDR3 sequence (DNA): TGTGCCAGCAGCTTAGGGTGGGAGGGGATAGCCAAAAACATTCAGTACTTC. It is translated as CASSLGWEGIAKNIQYF. Together with reference TRBV11-2 and TRBJ2-4, the CDR3 gives the full variable domain: EAGVAQSPRYKIIEKRQSVAFWCNPISGHATLYWYQQILGQGPKLLIQFQNNGVVDDSQLPKDRFSAERLKGVDSTLKIQPAKLEDSAVYLCASSLGWEGIAKNIQYFGAGTRLSVL.

CDR3 DNA: TGTGCCAGCAGTCCGGACAGGGGGCTCACCGGGGAGCTGTTTTTT. This gives the protein CASSPDRGLTGELFF. The V call is TRBV6-5, the J call TRBJ2-2, with TRBD1 identical over 11 bases. The CDR3 length is 15 residues. Trimming at V came to 5 bases and at J to 4 bases, leaving 3 bases not matched to a gene. CDR1 is MNHEY and CDR2 is SVGAGI in the germline V gene.

The J gene is TRBJ2-7, the V gene TRBV7-9; D uncertain. CDR1 and CDR2 (germline): SEHNR, FQNEAQ (reference sequence). Trimming pared 1 base from V and 3 bases from J, leaving 7 bases between. CDR3 length equals 13 residues. DNA of the CDR3: TGTGCCAGCAGCTTAGGATCGGACTACGAGCAGTACTTC. As protein: CASSLGSDYEQYF.

The gene calls are TRBV4-2 and TRBJ2-7; maybe TRBD1 (6 bases). The V end lost 3 bases, the J end lost 2 bases, and 17 bases lay between the germline ends. CDR1 and CDR2 from the germline V gene are LGHNA and YNFKEQ. CDR3 length equals 16 residues. CDR3 sequence (DNA): TGTGCCAGCAGCCACGTCGTCGCAGGGGCCGCCTACGAGCAGTACTTC. It yields the protein CASSHVVAGAAYEQYF.

This clone was seen only once. The chain combines TRBV30 with TRBJ2-4; D gene ambiguous. The V end lost 0 bases, the J end lost 8 bases, and 5 bases lay between the germline ends. Germline V gene data show CDR1 as GTSNPN and CDR2 as SVGIG (reference sequence). The CDR3 has 11 amino acids. DNA for the CDR3: TGTGCCTGGAGTGTAAAGGACATTCAGTACTTC. The encoded protein is CAWSVKDIQYF. Full variable domain (outside the CDR3, taken from reference TRBV30 and TRBJ2-4): SQTIHQWPATLVQPVGSPLSLECTVEGTSNPNLYWYRQAAGRGLQLLFYSVGIGQISSEVPQNLSASRPQDRQFILSSKKLLLSDSGFYLCAWSVKDIQYFGAGTRLSVL.

This clone was seen just once. The V and J genes are TRBV21-1 and TRBJ2-7; the table's D gene call, TRBD2, was not cross checked with the DNA. TRBV21-1 is classified as a pseudogene. The CDR3 has 15 residues. CDR3 nucleotides: TGTGCCAGCAGCACTTGGACTAGCGGGAGTGACGAGCAGTACTTC. Its translation: CASSTWTSGSDEQYF.

The chain joins TRBV30 to TRBJ1-2; D possibly corresponds to TRBD1 (5 bases). V shed 0 bases and J shed 0 bases, with 11 bases lying between them. CDR1 is GTSNPN and CDR2 is SVGIG in the germline V gene (reference sequence). The CDR3 has 15 amino acids. For the CDR3, the DNA is TGTGCCTGGAGTGTTCGGACACCTGCTAACTATGGCTACACCTTC. It translates to CAWSVRTPANYGYTF.